This TCR beta chain was recovered during a study of blood T cell repertoires in COVID-19. The ends were cut back, 5 bases at V and 7 bases at J, with 20 bases in the middle. This CDR3 is built from 15 residues. The germline V gene has CDR1 SGHVS and CDR2 FQNEAQ. Enrollment of patients from Seattle took place during active infection, with longitudinal follow-up. Authors' methods: Estimates of nucleated cell counts were drawn from the amplification of reference gene primers. The table came from immunoSEQ multiplex PCR; TCRdb's copy has only in-frame clones and leaves some out. That table furnishes V, J and clone size, whereas the DNA furnished D and trimming. Seen here are about 210,000 clones, about 82% observed once, and the top ten hold 5% to 6.5%.

The material sequenced was peripheral blood. This receptor was obtained from a man aged 50 to 59 with COVID-19, enrolled during active disease. V usage is TRBV7-8 and J usage is TRBJ1-2; perhaps TRBD1 as D (6 bases). In DNA form, the CDR3 reads TGTGCCAGCAGCCCGGACAGTTTTTGGAGTGCTGGCTACACCTTC. Its protein product is CASSPDSFWSAGYTF.